The next 12 T cell receptor beta chains were all read from a single sample in a study of blood T cell repertoires in COVID-19. Using immunoSEQ multiplex PCR, the repertoire was profiled, and TCRdb retains in-frame clones only, with some absent. Of approximately 220,000 clones in the sample, roughly 85% are singletons; the top ten hold less than 5%. Sequencing was done on a sample of PBMCs or T cells enriched from blood (not recorded which). The receptors derive from a woman in her thirties or forties with acute COVID-19.

This clone was seen a single time. The CDR3 loop is CASSLVAPSYEQYF. The CDR3 bases are TGTGCCAGCAGTTTGGTGGCCCCCTCCTACGAGCAGTACTTC. The gene calls are TRBV28 and TRBJ2-7; D gene unclear. CDR3 size: 14 residues. CDR1 and CDR2 (germline): MDHEN, SYDVKM. Trimming pared 3 bases from V and 0 bases from J, leaving 9 bases between.

The chain carries TRBV7-6 and TRBJ2-3; TRBD1 agrees at 8 bases. This CDR3 is 16 amino acids long. The J segment lost 1 base and the V segment lost 5 bases, leaving 8 bases of the junction unmatched. Germline assignment: CDR1 SGHVS and CDR2 FNYEAQ. CDR3: CASSPRQGQRTDTQYF. The CDR3 nucleotides read TGTGCCAGCAGCCCCCGACAGGGGCAACGCACAGATACGCAGTATTTT.

V and J are TRBV7-6 and TRBJ2-1; 13 positions match TRBD2. The germline V gene has CDR1 SGHVS and CDR2 FNYEAQ. The trim removed 5 bases at V and 8 bases at J, leaving 6 bases unmatched. This CDR3 has 15 amino acids. The CDR3 DNA sequence: TGTGCCAGCAGCGGGGGACTAGCGGGAATCCATGAGCAGTTCTTC. This encodes CASSGGLAGIHEQFF. The complete variable domain, with remaining parts taken from reference TRBV7-6 and TRBJ2-1, reads GAGVSQSPRYKVTKRGQDVALRCDPISGHVSLYWYRQALGQGPEFLTYFNYEAQQDKSGLPNDRFSAERPEGSISTLTIQRTEQRDSAMYRCASSGGLAGIHEQFFGPGTRLTVL.

DNA for the CDR3: TGTGCCAGCAGCTTCGGGGGTGGGGCCAACGTCCTGACTTTC. Its translation is CASSFGGGANVLTF. V is TRBV7-3 and J is TRBJ2-6; a possible D gene is TRBD2 (6 bases). Trimming shortened V by 3 bases and J by 3 bases, and 6 bases separated the two germline ends. The germline V gene has CDR1 SGHTA and CDR2 FQGTGA. This CDR3 spans 14 amino acids.

The V and J genes are TRBV28 and TRBJ1-4; weak D call: TRBD1 (6 bases). The CDR3 length is 15 residues. The germline V gene encodes CDR1 MDHEN and CDR2 SYDVKM. Trimming pared 8 bases from V and 8 bases from J, leaving 21 bases between. CDR3 protein: CASRKGGIRMEKLFF. The CDR3 DNA reads TGTGCCAGCCGTAAGGGGGGGATTCGAATGGAAAAACTGTTTTTT.

This clone was found once. This rearrangement joins TRBV21-1 to TRBJ1-6; the D call of TRBD1 is as the table states it, not checked on the DNA. TRBV21-1 counts as a pseudogene. The CDR3 length is 21 residues. For the CDR3, the DNA is TGTGCCAGCAGCAAAGCGCGTCGGGGCAGGGGCAAAAGCTCCTATAATTCACCCCTCCACTTT. This encodes CASSKARRGRGKSSYNSPLHF.

V is TRBV11-2 and J is TRBJ1-1; TRBD1 agrees at 7 bases. This CDR3 has 18 residues. The V and J ends lost 0 bases and 1 base, in that order; junction bases with no gene match: 11. Germline V gives CDR1 SGHAT, CDR2 FQNNGV. CDR3 protein: CASSLDLVGTGENTEAFF. Written as DNA, the CDR3 is TGTGCCAGCAGCTTAGATCTGGTAGGTACAGGGGAGAACACTGAAGCTTTCTTT. Together with reference TRBV11-2 and TRBJ1-1, the CDR3 gives the full variable domain: EAGVAQSPRYKIIEKRQSVAFWCNPISGHATLYWYQQILGQGPKLLIQFQNNGVVDDSQLPKDRFSAERLKGVDSTLKIQPAKLEDSAVYLCASSLDLVGTGENTEAFFGQGTRLTVV.

V is TRBV7-9 and J is TRBJ2-7; 14 nucleotides agree with TRBD2. Germline V gives CDR1 SEHNR, CDR2 FQNEAQ (reference sequence). The CDR3 is 16 amino acids. The trim removed 2 bases at V and 7 bases at J, leaving 7 bases unmatched. The CDR3 coding sequence is TGTGCCAGCAGCTTACCCGAGACTAGCGGGAGGGGAGAGCAGTACTTC. Amino acids: CASSLPETSGRGEQYF.

The gene calls are TRBV27 and TRBJ1-1, with D unresolved. There are 13 residues in the CDR3. In germline, CDR1 is MNHEY, CDR2 SMNVEV (reference sequence). Trimming took off 0 bases at V and 2 bases at J, with 4 bases between the two ends. The CDR3 is CASSLSTNTEAFF. The CDR3 DNA is TGTGCCAGCAGTTTATCGACTAACACTGAAGCTTTCTTT.

The chain has TRBV4-3 and TRBJ2-1; D may be TRBD2 (5 bases). The CDR3 runs to 13 residues. The V end was cut by 4 bases, the J end by 10 bases, with 14 bases between. Germline assignment: CDR1 LGHNA and CDR2 YSLEER. The CDR3 nucleotides are TGCGCCAGCAGCCCAGCGGTGGGCGGAGAGCAGTTCTTC. Its protein product is CASSPAVGGEQFF.

The genes are TRBV19 and TRBJ1-1; tentatively, D is TRBD1 (5 bases). Germline V gives CDR1 LNHDA, CDR2 SQIVND (reference sequence). The ends were cut back, 6 bases at V and 1 base at J, with 18 bases in the middle. The CDR3 totals 16 residues. The CDR3 nucleotides are TGTGCCAGTAGCCCCGTAACTGGACAACAGAACACTGAAGCTTTCTTT. It is translated as CASSPVTGQQNTEAFF.

This chain connects TRBV9 to TRBJ2-1; 11 bases line up with TRBD2. Germline loops: CDR1 SGDLS, CDR2 YYNGEE. Losses at the gene ends were 6 bases for V and 5 bases for J; bases not matched to a gene: 7. The CDR3 is 15 amino acids. This chain's CDR3 is CASKPGTSGNNEQFF. CDR3 DNA sequence: TGTGCCAGCAAGCCCGGGACTAGCGGTAACAATGAGCAGTTCTTC.